One sample yielded the 16 T cell receptor beta chains listed below, sequenced in a study of shared clonotypes between healthy human individuals. The data were produced by immunoSEQ multiplex PCR, yet TCRdb's version contains in-frame clones alone and is incomplete. The repertoire consists of about 800,000 clones, with approximately 97% occurring once and the leading ten covering under 0.25%. Terminally differentiated effector memory CD45RA+ cells were excluded by CCR7 positive selection of CD45RO-negative cells. The sequenced sample was naive CD8+ T cells sorted from blood. The source of these receptors is a man aged 25-45 years in good health.

This chain joins TRBV7-9 and TRBJ2-2, with unresolved D. V lost 2 bases and J 11 bases, leaving 12 bases between the germline ends. This CDR3 contains 13 residues. In germline, CDR1 is SEHNR, CDR2 FQNEAQ (reference sequence). The CDR3 is CASSLTLTPELFF. The CDR3 DNA follows: TGTGCCAGCAGCTTAACCCTAACTCCTGAGCTGTTTTTT.

The chain couples TRBV5-6 to TRBJ1-1; 7 bases are a match to TRBD1. CDR3 length: 14 amino acids. Germline trimming cut 0 bases from V and 8 bases from J; bases unmatched to any gene: 7. Germline V gene sequence: CDR1 SGHDT, CDR2 YYEEEE. The CDR3 is CASSLVGDSSEAFF. The CDR3 DNA reads as TGTGCCAGCAGCTTGGTCGGGGACAGCAGCGAAGCTTTCTTT.

This chain links TRBV9 with TRBJ2-7; 8 bases are a match to TRBD1. The trim removed 2 bases at V and 5 bases at J, leaving 9 bases unmatched. The CDR3 loop spans 15 amino acids. Looked up from germline, CDR1 is SGDLS and CDR2 is YYNGEE. CDR3 sequence: CASSVQGAISDEQYF. The CDR3, as DNA: TGTGCCAGCAGCGTCCAGGGGGCAATTTCCGACGAGCAGTACTTC.

The chain uses TRBV7-2 and TRBJ2-1, with TRBD2 matching over 8 bases. With V trimmed by 6 bases and J by 0 bases, 4 bases remained unmatched. The CDR3 is 15 amino acids. Germline CDR1 is SGHTA and CDR2 is FQGNSA. The CDR3 protein is CASRPSGSSYNEQFF. The CDR3 DNA sequence: TGTGCCAGCAGACCAAGCGGGAGCTCCTACAATGAGCAGTTCTTC.

The chain recombines TRBV18 with TRBJ2-1; 7 bases are a match to TRBD1. After removal of 3 bases from V and 6 bases from J, the junction contained 5 bases not matched to a gene. The CDR3 extends over 14 amino acids. CDR1 is KGHSH and CDR2 is LQKENI in the germline V gene. The CDR3 here is CASSPLDRPNEQFF. The DNA for the CDR3 is TGTGCCAGCTCACCCCTGGACAGGCCCAATGAGCAGTTCTTC. Based on the CDR3 plus reference TRBV18 and TRBJ2-1, the full variable domain is NAGVMQNPRHLVRRRGQEARLRCSPMKGHSHVYWYRQLPEEGLKFMVYLQKENIIDESGMPKERFSAEFPKEGPSILRIQQVVRGDSAAYFCASSPLDRPNEQFFGPGTRLTVL.

This chain links TRBV7-9 with TRBJ2-7; D is perhaps TRBD1 (5 bases). Trimming removed 1 base from V and 1 base from J, with 11 bases in between. The CDR3 loop spans 15 amino acids. In germline, CDR1 is SEHNR, CDR2 FQNEAQ (reference sequence). DNA of the CDR3: TGTGCCAGCAGCTTAGAGGGCAGGGCGTCCTACGAGCAGTACTTC. This gives the protein CASSLEGRASYEQYF.

The genes are TRBV11-2 and TRBJ1-3, with TRBD1 as a possible D gene (6 bases). The germline V gene encodes CDR1 SGHAT and CDR2 FQNNGV. The V gene lost 5 bases and the J gene lost 4 bases, with 24 bases spanning the gap. The CDR3 totals 18 residues. The CDR3 here is CASSPRDRILLGGNTIYF. The CDR3 DNA follows: TGTGCCAGCAGCCCCCGAGACAGGATCCTGCTTGGAGGAAACACCATATATTTT.

The chain is built from TRBV29-1 and TRBJ2-1; D is possibly TRBD1 or TRBD2 (5 bases each). This CDR3 comprises 12 residues. Germline loops: CDR1 SQVTM, CDR2 ANQGSEA. Trimming took off 4 bases at V and 9 bases at J, with 13 bases between the two ends. CDR3 nucleotide sequence: TGCAGCGTTGTGGGGGTCAGGCTTGAGCAGTTCTTC. This codes for CSVVGVRLEQFF.

The V call is TRBV7-9, the J call TRBJ1-1; D uncertain. This CDR3 is built from 15 residues. Germline V gives CDR1 SEHNR, CDR2 FQNEAQ (reference sequence). V was shortened by 5 bases and J by 0 bases, with 13 bases between the two germline ends. The CDR3, as DNA: TGTGCCAGCAGCCTTATTTTTGAATTGAACACTGAAGCTTTCTTT. It is translated as CASSLIFELNTEAFF.

The chain is built from TRBV6-1 and TRBJ2-2, with a tentative D call TRBD2 (6 bases). CDR3 size: 11 residues. Per the germline V gene, CDR1 is MNHNS and CDR2 is SASEGT. Trimming removed 6 bases at V and 7 bases at J, with 6 bases between. The CDR3 protein is CASREGGELFF. Written as DNA, the CDR3 is TGTGCCAGCAGGGAGGGCGGGGAGCTGTTTTTT.

Regarding this clone: Other DNA sequences in this sample translate to the same CDR3. The rearrangement uses TRBV6-6 and TRBJ2-1; 9 nucleotides line up with TRBD1. The CDR3 extends over 15 amino acids. V lost 0 bases and J lost 4; bases outside the gene matches: 1. Germline V gene data show CDR1 as MNHNY and CDR2 as SVGAGI (reference sequence). In DNA form, the CDR3 reads TGTGCCAGCAGTTACTCGGGGACAGGGTACAATGAGCAGTTCTTC. Protein product: CASSYSGTGYNEQFF.

This chain connects TRBV7-9 to TRBJ2-2; TRBD1 matches at 9 bases. V lost 4 bases, J lost 1 base, and 7 bases stayed unmatched. There are 17 residues in the CDR3. Germline CDR1 reads SEHNR; CDR2 reads FQNEAQ (reference sequence). The CDR3 reads CASSSHWDRENTGELFF. The CDR3 region has the DNA TGTGCCAGCAGCTCCCATTGGGACAGGGAGAACACCGGGGAGCTGTTTTTT.

The chain has TRBV27 and TRBJ1-2; 9 nucleotides match TRBD1. Trimming removed 5 bases from V and 3 bases from J; junction bases left unmatched: 7. The CDR3 runs 15 residues. Germline loops: CDR1 MNHEY, CDR2 SMNVEV (reference sequence). CDR3 protein: CASSTWTGDHYGYTF. Written as DNA, the CDR3 is TGTGCCAGCAGTACGTGGACAGGGGACCACTATGGCTACACCTTC.

This clone is a singleton in its sample. The rearrangement joins TRBV5-1 to TRBJ1-1; unclear D gene. The ends were cut back, 0 bases at V and 7 bases at J, with 7 bases in the middle. The CDR3 has 12 residues. The germline gives CDR1 SGHRS, CDR2 YFSETQ. In DNA, the CDR3 is TGCGCCAGCAGCTTGGGTGCCAATGAAGCTTTCTTT. Protein product: CASSLGANEAFF.

The chain recombines TRBV9 with TRBJ2-7, with D maybe TRBD2 (6 bases). Germline CDR1 SGDLS, CDR2 YYNGEE. This CDR3 region has 14 residues. V lost 5 bases and J lost 3, with 15 bases in between. DNA of the CDR3: TGTGCCAGCAGTTCCGGGACTCCGAGCTACGAGCAGTACTTC. Its translation: CASSSGTPSYEQYF.

This CDR3 is CASGTGRVYEQYF. In DNA, the CDR3 is TGTGCCAGCGGCACAGGGAGAGTGTACGAGCAGTACTTC. V and J are TRBV27 and TRBJ2-7; the D gene is possibly TRBD1 (6 bases). Per the germline V gene, CDR1 is MNHEY and CDR2 is SMNVEV (reference sequence). Trimming left V 8 bases short and J 4 bases short, with 15 bases between. CDR3 length equals 13 residues.